This entry lists 14 T cell receptor beta chains sequenced from one sample in a study of blood T cell repertoires in COVID-19. Assay: immunoSEQ multiplex PCR; the TCRdb copy retains only in-frame clones and omits some. This sample has some 220,000 clones; around 83% occur once, and the top ten carry roughly 8.7%. The sequenced sample consisted of peripheral blood. These TCRs come from a man aged 45 to 65 with active or convalescent COVID-19.

For the CDR3, the DNA is TGTGCCAGCAGTAACCGCGCCCTCAGGGGGCCTAGGAACACCGGGGAGCTGTTTTTT. This codes for CASSNRALRGPRNTGELFF. The chain is built from TRBV28 and TRBJ2-2; 8 positions match TRBD1. J lost 1 base, V lost 5 bases, and 15 bases had no gene match. Germline CDR1 reads MDHEN; CDR2 reads SYDVKM. This CDR3 has 19 amino acids.

On this clone: The sample carries other DNA sequences with the same CDR3. V and J are TRBV5-1 and TRBJ2-1; TRBD2 matches at 7 bases. The CDR3 is 15 amino acids. With V trimmed by 2 bases and J by 1 base, 3 bases remained unmatched. Germline assignment: CDR1 SGHRS and CDR2 YFSETQ. CDR3 sequence reads: CASSLTGGSYNEQFF. CDR3 sequence (DNA): TGCGCCAGCAGCTTAACGGGAGGTTCCTACAATGAGCAGTTCTTC.

The chain links TRBV2 to TRBJ1-2; D not certain. The CDR3 sequence is 14 residues long. Germline CDR1 and CDR2: SNHLY and FYNNEI. The V gene lost 4 bases and the J gene lost 6 bases, with 15 bases spanning the gap. The chain's CDR3 is CASSGSGSYNGYTF. Here the CDR3 DNA reads TGTGCCAGCAGTGGTTCCGGGTCCTACAATGGCTACACCTTC.

The chain has TRBV3-1 (or the pseudogene TRBV3-2) and TRBJ1-6, with 7 nucleotides matching TRBD1. This CDR3 has 15 residues. Germline CDR1 LGHDT, CDR2 YNNKEL (reference sequence). V shed 0 bases, J shed 9 bases, and the junction held 5 bases outside the gene matches. This CDR3 reads CASSQEGRGFSPLHF. The CDR3 DNA reads TGTGCCAGCAGCCAAGAGGGCAGGGGGTTTTCACCCCTCCACTTT.

The chain carries TRBV18 and TRBJ1-5; no reliable D call. Germline CDR1 is KGHSH and CDR2 is LQKENI. Trimming stripped 6 bases from V and 0 bases from J, with 9 bases between. This CDR3 is 14 amino acids long. This chain's CDR3 is CASSPQNSNQPQHF. The CDR3 nucleotides are TGTGCCAGCTCCCCTCAGAATAGCAATCAGCCCCAGCATTTT.

The chain couples TRBV12-5 to TRBJ1-6, with TRBD1 identical over 8 bases. Trimming removed 6 bases from V and 15 bases from J; junction bases left unmatched: 7. This CDR3 has 12 residues. From germline, CDR1 is LGHNT and CDR2 FRNRAP. CDR3 DNA sequence: TGTGCTAGTGGCACCGACAGGGGCCGCCTCCACTTT. Protein sequence: CASGTDRGRLHF.

Comment on this clone: The identical CDR3 is also encoded by other nucleotide sequences in the sample. The chain recombines TRBV5-1 with TRBJ1-6, with 9 bases identical to TRBD1. Losses at the gene ends were 3 bases for V and 6 bases for J; bases not matched to a gene: 4. The germline CDR1 and CDR2 sequences are SGHRS and YFSETQ. CDR3 length: 15 amino acids. As DNA, the CDR3 is TGCGCCAGCAGCTCGGGACAGGGCGGTAATTCACCCCTCCACTTT. Translated: CASSSGQGGNSPLHF.

The J gene is TRBJ1-5, the V gene TRBV2; D gene uncertain. In germline, CDR1 is SNHLY, CDR2 FYNNEI. Trimming removed 6 bases from V and 2 bases from J, with 11 bases in between. CDR3 length: 14 amino acids. CDR3 nucleotides: TGTGCCAGCAGGCAGGCCCTCGGCAATCAGCCCCAGCATTTT. This encodes CASRQALGNQPQHF.

V is TRBV5-1 and J is TRBJ2-5; TRBD1 aligns across 7 bases. The CDR3 length is 13 residues. Germline-derived CDR1 and CDR2 are SGHRS and YFSETQ. V lost 4 bases to trimming and J lost 5 bases; unmatched junction nucleotides: 5. CDR3 protein: CASSQGVQETQYF. In nucleotides, the CDR3 is TGCGCCAGCAGCCAGGGGGTCCAGGAGACCCAGTACTTC. Looking up the rest from reference TRBV5-1 and TRBJ2-5 gives the full variable domain: KAGVTQTPRYLIKTRGQQVTLSCSPISGHRSVSWYQQTPGQGLQFLFEYFSETQRNKGNFPGRFSGRQFSNSRSEMNVSTLELGDSALYLCASSQGVQETQYFGPGTRLLVL.

The gene calls are TRBV28 and TRBJ1-1; D perhaps matches TRBD1 (5 bases). Deletions cut 2 bases from V and 5 bases from J, with 12 bases between. Germline-derived CDR1 and CDR2 are MDHEN and SYDVKM. This CDR3 is 14 amino acids long. The CDR3 loop reads CASSLPGGRTEAFF. In DNA, the CDR3 is TGTGCCAGCAGTTTACCGGGGGGTAGGACTGAAGCTTTCTTT.

This clone is a singleton in its sample. This chain joins TRBV28 and TRBJ1-3; 9 nucleotides match TRBD1. V shed 4 bases and J 4 bases; nucleotides not matched to a gene: 5. The CDR3 is made up of 15 amino acids. The germline gives CDR1 MDHEN, CDR2 SYDVKM. The CDR3 nucleotides read TGTGCCAGCAGTTACAGGGGGCTAACGGGAAACACCATATATTTT. Encoded protein: CASSYRGLTGNTIYF.

This clone was detected only once. The CDR3: CASSLVRGGDTGELFF. CDR3 bases: TGCGCCAGCAGCTTGGTTAGGGGAGGGGACACCGGGGAGCTGTTTTTT. V is TRBV5-1 and J is TRBJ2-2; 7 nucleotides match TRBD2. The CDR3 loop spans 16 amino acids. V shed 0 bases and J 3 bases; nucleotides not matched to a gene: 5. Germline-derived CDR1 and CDR2 are SGHRS and YFSETQ.

This clone was seen a few times. The chain combines TRBV11-3 with TRBJ2-3, with 14 bases lining up with TRBD2. The V gene end was trimmed by 1 base and the J gene end by 3 bases; junction bases not matched to a gene: 6. The CDR3 runs 18 residues. Germline CDR1 is SGHNT and CDR2 is YENEEA. The CDR3 bases are TGTGCCAGCAGCTTAGGACTAGCGGGAGGGTGGGGGACAGATACGCAGTATTTT. It is translated as CASSLGLAGGWGTDTQYF.

The chain couples TRBV7-3 to TRBJ2-1; TRBD2 agrees at 7 bases. The CDR3 sequence is 15 residues long. The V segment lost 3 bases and the J segment 3 bases; nucleotides outside the gene matches: 5. Germline CDR1 is SGHTA and CDR2 is FQGTGA. Here the CDR3 reads CASSLLGDYYNEQFF. CDR3 sequence (DNA): TGTGCCAGCAGCTTGTTGGGGGACTACTACAATGAGCAGTTCTTC.